The source of this TCR beta chain is a study of T cells in Graves' hyperthyroidism and ophthalmopathy. PBMCs were sourced from more than 9 ml fresh peripheral blood. RNA transcripts served as the template for amplifying TCR beta CDR3 regions. The TCR CDR3 first-round RT-PCR relied on the HTBI primer set. In TCRdb, the multiplex PCR reads were re-called with MiXCR into one record per CDR3 protein. The sample carries 500,000 to 750,000 distinct CDR3 sequences, 13% to 15% recorded once. CDR3 size: 15 residues. Unmatched junction bases numbered 7, after V lost 2 bases and J lost 6 bases. Germline CDR1 reads LGHDT; CDR2 reads YNNKEL (reference sequence). Notes on the study in general: The model predicted ophthalmopathy a median about 6.6 months before onset.

The sample holds many counts of this clonotype. The target antigen is unknown. Sequenced sample: blood. The chain links TRBV3-1 to TRBJ2-1; TRBD2 aligns across 7 bases. This TCR derives from a woman aged 18-29 years with Graves' ophthalmopathy. Written as DNA, the CDR3 is TGTGCCAGCAGCCAAAGATGGGAGGGAATCAATGAGCAGTTCTTC. Encoded protein: CASSQRWEGINEQFF.